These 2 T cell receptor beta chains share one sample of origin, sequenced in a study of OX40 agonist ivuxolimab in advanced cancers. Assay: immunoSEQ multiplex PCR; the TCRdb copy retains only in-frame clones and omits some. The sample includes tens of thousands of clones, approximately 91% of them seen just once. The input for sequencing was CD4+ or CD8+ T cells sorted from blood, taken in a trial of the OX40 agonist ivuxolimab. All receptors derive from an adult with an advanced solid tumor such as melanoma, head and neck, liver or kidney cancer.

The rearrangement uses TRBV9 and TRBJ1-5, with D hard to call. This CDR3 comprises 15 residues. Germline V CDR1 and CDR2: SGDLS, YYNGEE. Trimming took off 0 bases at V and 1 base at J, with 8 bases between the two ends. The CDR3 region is CASSVGGKSNQPQHF. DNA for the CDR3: TGTGCCAGCAGCGTAGGGGGTAAGAGCAATCAGCCCCAGCATTTT. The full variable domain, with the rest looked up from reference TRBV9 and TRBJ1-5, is DSGVTQTPKHLITATGQRVTLRCSPRSGDLSVYWYQQSLDQGLQFLIQYYNGEERAKGNILERFSAQQFPDLHSELNLSSLELGDSALYFCASSVGGKSNQPQHFGDGTRLSIL.

CDR3 sequence: CASSFSGDRDSSPLHF. CDR3 in DNA: TGTGCCAGCAGCTTTTCTGGGGACAGGGATTCTTCACCCCTCCACTTT. The chain is built from TRBV5-6 and TRBJ1-6; 9 bases match TRBD1. Trimming took 2 bases from V and 9 from J; bases not matched to a gene: 9. CDR1 is SGHDT and CDR2 is YYEEEE in the germline V gene. The CDR3 loop spans 16 amino acids.